The TCR beta chain under discussion was sequenced for a study of blood T cell repertoires in COVID-19. Some clones are missing from TCRdb's copy, which holds only in-frame ones; the method was immunoSEQ multiplex PCR. In the table there are about 130,000 clones, about 70% of which are singletons. This CDR3 region has 15 residues. CDR1 and CDR2 from the germline V gene are LGHNA and YSLEER. Trimming cost V 3 bases and J 0 bases; bases outside gene matches: 2. Sequenced: peripheral blood. This receptor was taken from a woman between 65 and 79 years old with acute or convalescent COVID-19. The rearrangement joins TRBV4-3 to TRBJ1-1, with 9 positions matching TRBD1. The CDR3 nucleotides are TGCGCCAGCAGCCACAACAGGGGGCTGAACACTGAAGCTTTCTTT. It encodes CASSHNRGLNTEAFF.